This T cell receptor beta chain is from a study of OX40 agonist ivuxolimab in advanced cancers. Germline V gene sequence: CDR1 SGHAT, CDR2 FQDESV (reference sequence). This CDR3 has 16 amino acids. V lost 5 bases and J lost 6, with 19 bases in between. Autoimmune disease history or systemic immunosuppression meant exclusion. Sequencing was performed with immunoSEQ multiplex PCR; in TCRdb, only in-frame clones are kept and a portion is missing. Among more than 65,000 clones listed, around 91% were seen once. The chain carries TRBV11-1 and TRBJ1-4; D is uncertain. The input for sequencing was CD4+ or CD8+ T cells sorted from blood, taken in a trial of the OX40 agonist ivuxolimab. This receptor was taken from an adult with an advanced solid tumor such as melanoma, head and neck, liver or kidney cancer. The CDR3 DNA is TGTGCCAGCAGCGCTAAAACCGGGCCTTGGGATGAAAAACTGTTTTTT. It is translated as CASSAKTGPWDEKLFF.